The rows below give T cell receptor beta chains drawn from one sample of a study of graft-versus-host responses after intestinal transplantation. No antigen has been assigned to these receptors. The protocol was immunoSEQ multiplex PCR, while the TCRdb copy is restricted to in-frame clones and leaves out a portion. The sample consists of approximately 86,000 clones, approximately 90% of them appearing once. Material: unstimulated CD8+ T cells sorted from spleen or lymph node cells, obtained before transplant. The receptors here all came from a human donor who was the organ donor for an intestinal transplant. The CDR3 runs from the conserved cysteine through the conserved F or W. The order of the fields is D gene, J gene, V gene, clone size, CDR3 DNA, CDR3 protein. The D gene is left open where the match is weak. Some rows mark clone size as missing; the rest say once, few, many or name a class of expanded clone.

TRBD2,TRBJ2-3,TRBV27,-,TGTGCCAGCAGTTGGACTAGCAGTAGCACAGGTACGCAGTATTTT,CASSWTSSSTGTQYF
-,TRBJ2-1,TRBV9,-,TGTGCCAGCAGCGAGGCAGGGAACTCCTACAATGAGCAGTTCTTC,CASSEAGNSYNEQFF
-,TRBJ2-7,TRBV4-1,-,TGCGCCAGCAGCCCTACACAGGGCTACGAGCAGTACTTC,CASSPTQGYEQYF
-,TRBJ2-2,TRBV9,-,TGTGCCAGCAGCGTACCAGGGGAGCTGTTTTTT,CASSVPGELFF
-,TRBJ2-5,TRBV21-1,-,TGTGCCAGCAGGGTAGACATGACCCAAGAGACCCAGTACTTC,CASRVDMTQETQYF
-,TRBJ1-3,TRBV5-1,-,TGCGCCAGCAGCTGGGCAGGCTCTGGAAACACCATATATTTT,CASSWAGSGNTIYF
TRBD2,TRBJ2-2,TRBV29-1,-,TGCAGCGTTGCGGGGGGGAACACCGGGGAGCTGTTTTTT,CSVAGGNTGELFF
-,TRBJ1-1,TRBV4-2,-,TGTGCCAGCAGCCGAAAACGGGTCGGGGGAAACACTGAAGCTTTCTTT,CASSRKRVGGNTEAFF
-,TRBJ2-7,TRBV13,-,TGTGCCAGCAGCTTATCTCCCTCCTCCTACGAGCAGTACTTC,CASSLSPSSYEQYF
TRBD2,TRBJ2-1,TRBV4-1,-,TGCGCCAGCAGCCAAGTAGCGGGGGCCCGCAATGAGCAGTTCTTC,CASSQVAGARNEQFF
TRBD1,TRBJ1-2,TRBV2,-,TGTGCCACCAGACAGGGGGCGACTGGCTACACCTTC,CATRQGATGYTF
-,TRBJ2-7,TRBV28,-,TGTGCCAGCAACTTGGAGGGACGGCAGATCTACGAGCAGTACTTC,CASNLEGRQIYEQYF
TRBD2,TRBJ2-3,TRBV29-1,-,TGCAGCGCTGCTAGCGGGGCTAGCACAGATACGCAGTATTTT,CSAASGASTDTQYF
-,TRBJ2-5,TRBV9,-,TGTGCCAGCAGCCCTACAGACTCATTTAGGGGTCAGGAGACCCAGTACTTC,CASSPTDSFRGQETQYF
TRBD1,TRBJ2-7,TRBV7-9,-,TGTGCCAGCAGCTTAAGGGACAGGGTCTTCTACGAGCAGTACTTC,CASSLRDRVFYEQYF
-,TRBJ2-2,TRBV9,-,TGTGCCAGCCGTGAGGCGTCGGGCACCGGGGAGCTGTTTTTT,CASREASGTGELFF
TRBD1,TRBJ1-6,TRBV6-1,-,TGTGCCAGCAGTGAATGGGACAGGAATTCACCCCTCCACTTT,CASSEWDRNSPLHF
-,TRBJ1-2,TRBV19,-,TGTGCCAGTACAGCGGGGGCCTATGGCTACACCTTC,CASTAGAYGYTF
TRBD2,TRBJ2-5,TRBV7-6,-,TGTGCCAGCAGCCCCGGGGGGGCCGGGGAGACCCAGTACTTC,CASSPGGAGETQYF
TRBD2,TRBJ2-7,TRBV5-1,-,TGCGCCAGCAGCTTGAGCGCGGGGGCCTACGAGCAGTACTTC,CASSLSAGAYEQYF
-,TRBJ2-6,TRBV7-3,once,TGTGCCAGCAGCTTATCCGCTGGGGCCAACGTCCTGACTTTC,CASSLSAGANVLTF
TRBD1,TRBJ2-7,TRBV4-1,-,TGCGCCAGCAGCCAAGTAAGTTTGGGGACAGATAGCTACGAGCAGTACTTC,CASSQVSLGTDSYEQYF
TRBD1,TRBJ2-7,TRBV28,-,TGTGCCAGCCGGGACAGGGGCTACGAGCAGTACTTC,CASRDRGYEQYF
TRBD1,TRBJ2-1,TRBV9,-,TGTGCCAGCAGCGTAGTGGGACAGGGGGTTTACAATGAGCAGTTCTTC,CASSVVGQGVYNEQFF